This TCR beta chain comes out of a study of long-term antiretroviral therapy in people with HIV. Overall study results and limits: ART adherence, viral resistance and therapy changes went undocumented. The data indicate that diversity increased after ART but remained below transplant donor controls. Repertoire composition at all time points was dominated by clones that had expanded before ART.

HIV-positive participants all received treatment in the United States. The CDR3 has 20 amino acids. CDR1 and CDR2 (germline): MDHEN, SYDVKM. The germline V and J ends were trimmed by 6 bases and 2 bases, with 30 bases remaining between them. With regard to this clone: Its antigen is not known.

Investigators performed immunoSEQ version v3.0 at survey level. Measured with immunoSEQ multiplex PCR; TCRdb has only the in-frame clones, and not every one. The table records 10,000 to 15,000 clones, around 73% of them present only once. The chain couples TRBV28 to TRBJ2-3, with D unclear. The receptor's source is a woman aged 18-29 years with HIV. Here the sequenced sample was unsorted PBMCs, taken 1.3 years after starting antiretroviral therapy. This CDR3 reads CASRHLSFRLFWLTTDTQYF. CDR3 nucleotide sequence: TGTGCCAGCAGGCACCTCAGCTTCAGGCTTTTTTGGCTCACCACAGATACGCAGTATTTT.